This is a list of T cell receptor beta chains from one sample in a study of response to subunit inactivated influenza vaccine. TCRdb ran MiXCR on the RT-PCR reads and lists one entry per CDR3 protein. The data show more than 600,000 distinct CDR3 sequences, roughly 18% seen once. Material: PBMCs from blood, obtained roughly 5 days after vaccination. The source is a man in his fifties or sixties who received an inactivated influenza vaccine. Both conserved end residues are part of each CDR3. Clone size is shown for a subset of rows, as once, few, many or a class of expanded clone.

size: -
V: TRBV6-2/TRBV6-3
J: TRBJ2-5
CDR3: CASILQQNQETQYF

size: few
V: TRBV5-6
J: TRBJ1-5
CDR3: CASSVVGQAQHF

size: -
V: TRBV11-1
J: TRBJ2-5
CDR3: CASRGGLAGFRMQETQYF

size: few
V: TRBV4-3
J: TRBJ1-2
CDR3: CASSQDGGGYGYTF

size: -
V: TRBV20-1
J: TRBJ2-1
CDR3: CSGAIRGEQFF

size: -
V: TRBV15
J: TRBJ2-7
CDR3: CATSGDRGFTNEQYF

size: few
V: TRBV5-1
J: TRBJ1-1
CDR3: CASSLSRDSAMNTEAFF

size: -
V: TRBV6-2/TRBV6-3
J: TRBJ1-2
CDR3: CASSSPREAYYGYTF

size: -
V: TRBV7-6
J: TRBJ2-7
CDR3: CASSLITADPYEQYF

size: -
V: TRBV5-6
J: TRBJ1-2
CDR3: CASSRSGSYGYTF

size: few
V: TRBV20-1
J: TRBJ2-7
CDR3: CSARDLGRSVGEQYF

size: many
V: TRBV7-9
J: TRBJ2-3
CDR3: CASSSYVYYTDTQYF

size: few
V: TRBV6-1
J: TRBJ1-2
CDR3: CASSEADHWDGYTF

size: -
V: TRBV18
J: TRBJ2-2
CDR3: CASSPPGRTGELFF

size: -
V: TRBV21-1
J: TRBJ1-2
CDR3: CASSKSRGYTF

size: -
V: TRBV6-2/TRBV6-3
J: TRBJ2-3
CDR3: CASSFSTPDTQYF

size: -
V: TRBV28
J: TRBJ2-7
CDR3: CASSRGFRYEQYF

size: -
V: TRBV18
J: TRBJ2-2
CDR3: CASSPPRAGVTGELFF

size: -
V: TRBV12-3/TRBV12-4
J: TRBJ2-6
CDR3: CASSTNSGANVLTF

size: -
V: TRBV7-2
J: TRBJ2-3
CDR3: CASSPGLAGATDTQYF

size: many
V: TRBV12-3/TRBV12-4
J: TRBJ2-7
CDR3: CASTQGPGDLVF

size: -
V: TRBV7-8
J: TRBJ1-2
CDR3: CASSLGSGYDYGYTF

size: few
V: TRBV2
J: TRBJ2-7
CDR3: CASIPQGPTGEQYF

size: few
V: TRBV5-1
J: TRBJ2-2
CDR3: CASSLVLAGGNTGELFF

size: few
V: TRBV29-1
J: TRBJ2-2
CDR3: CSVATSLPGELFF

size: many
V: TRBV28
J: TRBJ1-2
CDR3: CASSLLGRGQLSDYGYTF

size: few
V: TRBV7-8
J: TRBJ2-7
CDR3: CASSLKVGGAEQYF

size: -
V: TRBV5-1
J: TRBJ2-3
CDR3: CASSLAGTGTDTQYF

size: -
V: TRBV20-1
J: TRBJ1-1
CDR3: CSARERDRGWNTEAFF

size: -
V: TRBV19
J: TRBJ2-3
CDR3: CASRGSGSADTQYF

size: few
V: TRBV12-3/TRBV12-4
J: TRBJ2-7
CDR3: CASSLGGTGIYEQYF

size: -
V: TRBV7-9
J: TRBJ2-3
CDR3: CASSPQSSTDTQYF

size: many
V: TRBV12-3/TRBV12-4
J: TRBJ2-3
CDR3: CASSPWTGDSFSTDTQYF

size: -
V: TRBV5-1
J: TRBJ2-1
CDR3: CASSLSGWTTGTYNEQFF

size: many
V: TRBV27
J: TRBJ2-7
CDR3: CASSWMGAHEQYF

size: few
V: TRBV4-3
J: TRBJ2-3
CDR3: CASSQDGSGRADTQYF

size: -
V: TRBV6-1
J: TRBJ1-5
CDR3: CASSATGGNSNQPQHF

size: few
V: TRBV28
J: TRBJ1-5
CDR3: CASSLFLTPGVDQPQHF

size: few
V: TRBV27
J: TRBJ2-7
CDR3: CASSLWLGRGQEQYF